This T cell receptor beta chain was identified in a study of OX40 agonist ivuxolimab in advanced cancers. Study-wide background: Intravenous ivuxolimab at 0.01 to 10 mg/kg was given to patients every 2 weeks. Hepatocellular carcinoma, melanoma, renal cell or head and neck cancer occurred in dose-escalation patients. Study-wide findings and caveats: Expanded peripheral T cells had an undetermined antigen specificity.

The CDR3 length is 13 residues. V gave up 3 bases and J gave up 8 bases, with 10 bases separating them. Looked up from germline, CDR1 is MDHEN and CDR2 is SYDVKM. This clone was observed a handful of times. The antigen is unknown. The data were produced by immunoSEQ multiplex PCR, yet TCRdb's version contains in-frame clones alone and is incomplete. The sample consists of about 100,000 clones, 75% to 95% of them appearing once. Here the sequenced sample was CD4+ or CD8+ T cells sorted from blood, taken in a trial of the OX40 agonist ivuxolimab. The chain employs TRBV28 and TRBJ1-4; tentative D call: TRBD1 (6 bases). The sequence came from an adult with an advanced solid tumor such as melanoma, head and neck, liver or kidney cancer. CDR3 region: CASSLGGREKLFF. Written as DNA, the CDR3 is TGTGCCAGCAGTTTGGGGGGGCGGGAAAAACTGTTTTTT.